This T cell receptor (beta chain) was obtained from a study of shared clonotypes between healthy human individuals. General study results and limits: Blood was the sole source, and tissue repertoires probably differ.

Genomic DNA, for the unsorted samples, came from about 90 million PBMCs. Over several immunoSEQ plates, each subset's genomic DNA was distributed in even portions. Original handling: Without quality scores, immunoSEQ junctional reads could not be filtered like full-length reads. Data came from immunoSEQ multiplex PCR; TCRdb stores just in-frame clones and leaves some out. That table gives V, J and clone size, and the DNA gave D and trimming. Altogether around 510,000 clones are present, just over 75% being singletons, with the ten largest covering about 12%. This clone occurred a few times. Its specificity is unknown. Trimming stripped 1 base from V and 8 bases from J, with 11 bases between. This CDR3 region has 13 residues. Germline V gives CDR1 LNHNV, CDR2 YYDKDF (reference sequence).

Material: PBMCs. V gene TRBV15 combines with J gene TRBJ1-2; D is undetermined. The source of this sequence is a woman aged 40 to 55 in good health. Some clones in this sample may be carry-over from other donors' samples. The CDR3, as DNA: TGTGCCACCAGCAGAGGGACTGGTGTAGGCTACACCTTC. Translation: CATSRGTGVGYTF.